These 5 T cell receptor beta chains share one sample of origin, sequenced in a study of cytotoxic CD8 clonotypes in ibrutinib-treated CLL. Generated by immunoSEQ multiplex PCR, the TCRdb table keeps only in-frame clones and is missing some. The sample carries about 89,000 clones, more than 75% recorded once. This material consisted of PBMCs, taken after 12 months of ibrutinib treatment. The source is a human donor with chronic lymphocytic leukemia.

This chain links TRBV19 with TRBJ2-2, with D hard to call. The CDR3 has 16 residues. Trimming took off 1 base at V and 2 bases at J, with 11 bases between the two ends. Germline V gene sequence: CDR1 LNHDA, CDR2 SQIVND (reference sequence). The CDR3, as DNA: TGTGCCAGTAGTATAGTCTCCCAGCTCAACACCGGGGAGCTGTTTTTT. This encodes CASSIVSQLNTGELFF.

This clone was detected only once. The chain is built from TRBV30 and TRBJ1-5, with 7 bases identical to TRBD1. Germline V CDR1 and CDR2: GTSNPN, SVGIG (reference sequence). With V trimmed by 2 bases and J by 1 base, 2 bases remained unmatched. The CDR3 runs 14 residues. CDR3 residues: CAWSIQGSNQPQHF. CDR3 DNA sequence: TGTGCCTGGAGTATACAGGGGAGCAATCAGCCCCAGCATTTT.

The V gene is TRBV9, the J gene TRBJ2-5; D is possibly TRBD1 or TRBD2 (5 bases each). Trimming removed 0 bases from V and 5 bases from J, with 11 bases in between. The V gene's germline CDR1 is SGDLS and CDR2 YYNGEE. This CDR3 contains 14 residues. This chain's CDR3 is CASSVGWGGETQYF. The CDR3 DNA reads as TGTGCCAGCAGCGTAGGGTGGGGCGGGGAGACCCAGTACTTC.

The chain carries TRBV10-3 and TRBJ1-5; D is undetermined. The germline CDR1 and CDR2 sequences are ENHRY and SYGVKD. The CDR3 totals 16 residues. Between the trimmed V and J ends, which lost 2 bases and 2 bases, there was a span of 13 bases. The CDR3 DNA sequence: TGTGCCATCAGTGAGAGGGCCCCGGGAGGCAATCAGCCCCAGCATTTT. Its protein product is CAISERAPGGNQPQHF.

The chain carries TRBV10-1 and TRBJ1-4; D not certain. CDR3 length: 20 residues. The germline CDR1 and CDR2 sequences are WNHNN and SYGVQD (reference sequence). The V end lost 2 bases, the J end lost 5 bases, and 27 bases lay between the germline ends. The CDR3 nucleotides are TGCGCCAGCAGTGAGGGAGGCCATGTGCGGGTGAATGATCGGAATGAAAAACTGTTTTTT. The encoded protein is CASSEGGHVRVNDRNEKLFF.